This passage covers 21 T cell receptor beta chains from one sample sequenced in a study of cytomegalovirus exposure and HLA in healthy donors. Primers: 60 Vbeta forward and 13 Jbeta reverse. TCRdb keeps only in-frame clones here, not all; method: immunoSEQ multiplex PCR. The sample lists about 180,000 clones, 82% occurring once. The sequencing input was PBMCs. Receptors were obtained from a man in his forties in good health and CMV-seronegative.

The sample holds one count of this clone. The V and J genes are TRBV18 and TRBJ2-7, with TRBD2 identical over 12 bases. CDR1 is KGHSH, CDR2 LQKENI, per germline. After removal of 0 bases from V and 0 bases from J, the junction contained 6 bases not matched to a gene. The CDR3 runs to 18 residues. The CDR3: CASSPPPATSGSSYEQYF. CDR3 in DNA: TGTGCCAGCTCACCACCGCCGGCGACTAGCGGGAGCTCCTACGAGCAGTACTTC.

The chain has TRBV7-8 and TRBJ2-7; 11 bases are shared with TRBD2. V gave up 5 bases and J gave up 3 bases; unmatched junction bases: 6. The CDR3 sequence is 15 residues long. Germline-derived CDR1 and CDR2 are SGHVS and FQNEAQ. The CDR3 DNA reads as TGTGCCAGCAGCCTCATGGGACTAGCGGTCTACGAGCAGTACTTC. Translated: CASSLMGLAVYEQYF.

V usage is TRBV19 and J usage is TRBJ1-2, with D unresolved. Germline CDR1 LNHDA, CDR2 SQIVND (reference sequence). V shed 7 bases and J shed 3 bases, with 9 bases lying between them. This CDR3 contains 12 residues. CDR3 region: CASTRDYYGYTF. For the CDR3, the DNA is TGTGCCAGTACCCGAGACTACTATGGCTACACCTTC.

The chain uses TRBV30 and TRBJ2-5; TRBD1 matches at 11 bases. With 5 bases clipped from V and 4 bases from J, the junction kept 3 bases outside the gene matches. CDR1 is GTSNPN and CDR2 is SVGIG in the germline V gene (reference sequence). This CDR3 comprises 13 residues. The CDR3 here is CAWGQGAGETQYF. The CDR3 bases are TGTGCCTGGGGACAGGGGGCGGGAGAGACCCAGTACTTC.

The genes are TRBV4-2 and TRBJ2-7; TRBD2 matches 10 bases. V was clipped by 6 bases and J by 5 bases; unmatched bases: 10. The CDR3 is made up of 15 amino acids. CDR1 LGHNA and CDR2 YNFKEQ come from the germline V gene. Here the CDR3 DNA reads TGTGCCAGCAGACTCAGGACTAGCGGAGACGACGAGCAGTACTTC. Translation: CASRLRTSGDDEQYF.

Details on this clone: One junction end does not reproduce the germline sequence, and a read error may be involved. The CDR3 DNA reads as TGTGCCGGCAGGGAGGCCGGGACAGTCGCGCAGTATTTT. Protein sequence: CAGREAGTVAQYF. V gene TRBV5-6 combines with J gene TRBJ2-3; the D gene is possibly TRBD1 (7 bases). The CDR3 runs 13 residues. Germline lookup yields CDR1 SGHDT and CDR2 YYEEEE.

The sample holds one count of this clone. The chain is built from TRBV18 and TRBJ1-3; 11 positions agree with TRBD1. Germline V gives CDR1 KGHSH, CDR2 LQKENI. V lost 3 bases, J lost 4 bases, and 11 bases stayed unmatched. CDR3 size: 18 residues. The CDR3 DNA reads as TGTGCCAGCTCACCTCTAGACGGACAGGGGGCGCGAGGAAACACCATATATTTT. Residues: CASSPLDGQGARGNTIYF.

The chain combines TRBV10-3 with TRBJ2-5; a possible D gene is TRBD2 (5 bases). The CDR3 is 14 amino acids. The V end was cut by 4 bases, the J end by 3 bases, with 12 bases between. From germline, CDR1 is ENHRY and CDR2 SYGVKD. DNA of the CDR3: TGTGCCATCAGTGCGAGGACTTTTGAAGAGACCCAGTACTTC. Amino acid sequence: CAISARTFEETQYF.

The chain joins TRBV10-3 to TRBJ2-7; 14 bases are shared with TRBD2. The length of the CDR3 is 14 residues. V trimming: 9 bases; J trimming: 6 bases; junction bases outside the gene matches: 7. Per germline, CDR1 ENHRY and CDR2 SYGVKD. The CDR3 region is CAISRLAGGSEQYF. The DNA of the CDR3 is TGTGCCATTTCTAGACTAGCGGGAGGGAGCGAGCAGTACTTC.

The chain combines TRBV4-2 with TRBJ2-7; D might be TRBD1 (5 bases). Trimming stripped 4 bases from V and 2 bases from J, with 15 bases between. From germline, CDR1 is LGHNA and CDR2 YNFKEQ. This CDR3 region has 15 residues. The CDR3 region is CASSPGQGTTYEQYF. The CDR3 nucleotides are TGTGCCAGCAGCCCCGGGCAGGGAACCACCTACGAGCAGTACTTC.

This chain links TRBV10-3 with TRBJ2-5; D is unclear. Germline CDR1 reads ENHRY; CDR2 reads SYGVKD. Trimming pared 8 bases from V and 3 bases from J, leaving 10 bases between. This CDR3 has 12 amino acids. CDR3 region: CAIGQPEETQYF. The CDR3 DNA reads TGTGCCATCGGGCAGCCCGAAGAGACCCAGTACTTC.

This rearrangement joins TRBV7-6 to TRBJ1-1; tentatively, D is TRBD1 (5 bases). The CDR3 consists of 16 residues. V lost 3 bases, J lost 4 bases, and 18 bases lay in between. Germline CDR1 SGHVS, CDR2 FNYEAQ. The chain's CDR3 is CASSLAEGPQGTEAFF. The CDR3 region has the DNA TGTGCCAGCAGCTTGGCGGAGGGGCCCCAGGGCACTGAAGCTTTCTTT.

The CDR3 region is CASSRTGAVYNEQFF. CDR3 nucleotides: TGTGCCAGCAGTCGGACAGGGGCCGTCTACAATGAGCAGTTCTTC. The chain joins TRBV28 to TRBJ2-1; 9 bases align to TRBD1. The CDR3 extends over 15 amino acids. CDR1 and CDR2 (germline): MDHEN, SYDVKM. V shed 5 bases, J shed 3 bases, and the junction held 5 bases outside the gene matches. Full variable domain (outside the CDR3, taken from reference TRBV28 and TRBJ2-1): DVKVTQSSRYLVKRTGEKVFLECVQDMDHENMFWYRQDPGLGLRLIYFSYDVKMKEKGDIPEGYSVSREKKERFSLILESASTNQTSMYLCASSRTGAVYNEQFFGPGTRLTVL.

The chain combines TRBV18 with TRBJ2-7; possibly TRBD2 for D (7 bases). V was cut by 2 bases and J by 2 bases, with 13 bases left in between. The CDR3 is made up of 15 amino acids. Germline V gene data show CDR1 as KGHSH and CDR2 as LQKENI. Here the CDR3 reads CASSPGRGGPYEQYF. The DNA for the CDR3 is TGTGCCAGCTCACCAGGGAGGGGGGGCCCCTACGAGCAGTACTTC.

The chain links TRBV19 to TRBJ1-2, with 8 bases fitting TRBD1. CDR3 length equals 16 residues. The trim removed 6 bases at V and 7 bases at J, leaving 16 bases unmatched. CDR1 is LNHDA and CDR2 is SQIVND in the germline V gene (reference sequence). The CDR3 loop is CASRPRTGGVFSGYTF. The DNA of the CDR3 is TGTGCCAGTAGGCCTCGAACAGGGGGAGTGTTCTCTGGCTACACCTTC.

This clone was counted only a few times. V and J are TRBV5-1 and TRBJ2-5, with 7 bases lining up with TRBD2. Germline V gene lookup returns CDR1 SGHRS and CDR2 YFSETQ. The CDR3 extends over 16 amino acids. With V trimmed by 0 bases and J by 2 bases, 7 bases remained unmatched. CDR3 residues: CASSLVPSGPQETQYF. CDR3 coding DNA: TGCGCCAGCAGCTTGGTTCCTAGCGGACCGCAAGAGACCCAGTACTTC.

The chain is built from TRBV19 and TRBJ2-7, with TRBD1 matching 7 bases. J gave up 1 base and V 5 bases, and 5 bases lay outside the gene matches. In germline, CDR1 is LNHDA, CDR2 SQIVND (reference sequence). The CDR3 contains 14 residues. CDR3 sequence reads: CASSALRGSYEQYF. CDR3 coding DNA: TGTGCCAGTAGTGCCCTCAGGGGGTCCTACGAGCAGTACTTC.

Details on this clone: The identical CDR3 is also encoded by other nucleotide sequences in the sample. J is TRBJ2-2 and V is TRBV28, with TRBD2 as a possible D gene (5 bases). V lost 1 base and J lost 6, with 9 bases in between. Germline V gene data show CDR1 as MDHEN and CDR2 as SYDVKM. The CDR3 extends over 14 amino acids. The CDR3 sequence: CASSLSRGAGELFF. The CDR3, as DNA: TGTGCCAGCAGTTTATCCCGGGGAGCCGGGGAGCTGTTTTTT.

This chain joins TRBV6-5 and TRBJ2-1; a possible D gene is TRBD1 (6 bases). Germline V gene sequence: CDR1 MNHEY, CDR2 SVGAGI. The CDR3 extends over 13 amino acids. V lost 4 bases, J lost 4 bases, and 8 bases lay in between. The CDR3 reads CASSWQGYNEQFF. CDR3 DNA: TGTGCCAGCAGTTGGCAGGGGTACAATGAGCAGTTCTTC.

The chain couples TRBV7-9 to TRBJ2-1, with a possible D match to TRBD2 (5 bases). This CDR3 has 15 amino acids. Germline CDR1 SEHNR, CDR2 FQNEAQ (reference sequence). V was clipped by 4 bases and J by 4 bases, with 14 bases between them. The CDR3 reads CASSSRERGYNEQFF. In nucleotides, the CDR3 is TGTGCCAGCAGCTCACGAGAGAGAGGGTACAATGAGCAGTTCTTC.

This clone came up a few times. The chain couples TRBV30 to TRBJ2-1; tentatively, D is TRBD2 (6 bases). V lost 0 bases, J lost 9 bases, and 6 bases lay in between. The germline CDR1 and CDR2 sequences are GTSNPN and SVGIG (reference sequence). The CDR3 consists of 11 residues. CDR3 region: CAWSVGGEQFF. The CDR3 region has the DNA TGTGCCTGGAGTGTGGGGGGTGAGCAGTTCTTC.